One and the same sample provided the 21 T cell receptor beta chains below, sequenced in a study of blood T cell repertoires in COVID-19. Method: immunoSEQ multiplex PCR; TCRdb's copy keeps in-frame clones and lacks some. The sample holds under 100,000 clones, roughly 90% seen once. The sample taken for sequencing was peripheral blood. The receptors come from a woman in her seventies with acute or convalescent COVID-19.

The V gene is TRBV25-1, the J gene TRBJ2-1; maybe TRBD1 (6 bases). V was clipped by 9 bases and J by 3 bases, with 12 bases between them. CDR1 MGHDK and CDR2 SYGVNS come from the germline V gene. This CDR3 has 13 residues. The chain's CDR3 is CARPGQLYNEQFF. The CDR3 nucleotides are TGTGCCAGGCCGGGACAACTCTACAATGAGCAGTTCTTC.

This CDR3 reads CASSQRTSGGASDTQYF. CDR3 DNA sequence: TGTGCCAGCAGCCAACGGACTAGCGGGGGGGCGTCGGATACGCAGTATTTT. The genes are TRBV3-1 (or the pseudogene TRBV3-2) and TRBJ2-3; 15 bases match TRBD2. Per germline, CDR1 LGHDT and CDR2 YNNKEL (reference sequence). J was trimmed by 6 bases and V by 2 bases; bases with no gene match: 6. The CDR3 has 17 residues.

The rearrangement links TRBV18 to TRBJ2-3, with 8 positions matching TRBD1. This CDR3 comprises 13 residues. Germline V gene data show CDR1 as KGHSH and CDR2 as LQKENI. Trimming cost V 5 bases and J 4 bases; bases outside gene matches: 2. For the CDR3, the DNA is TGTGCCAGCTCAAGACAGGGGTCAGATACGCAGTATTTT. Translated, it gives CASSRQGSDTQYF.

This rearrangement joins TRBV28 to TRBJ1-1; D is possibly TRBD1 (5 bases). Between the trimmed V and J ends, which lost 8 bases and 0 bases, there was a span of 28 bases. This CDR3 is built from 19 residues. Germline V gene lookup returns CDR1 MDHEN and CDR2 SYDVKM. DNA for the CDR3: TGTGCCAGCTCCGTATTTCGGGCAGGGAACCGGAAGATGAACACTGAAGCTTTCTTT. Translating it yields CASSVFRAGNRKMNTEAFF. Full variable domain (rest looked up from reference TRBV28 and TRBJ1-1): DVKVTQSSRYLVKRTGEKVFLECVQDMDHENMFWYRQDPGLGLRLIYFSYDVKMKEKGDIPEGYSVSREKKERFSLILESASTNQTSMYLCASSVFRAGNRKMNTEAFFGQGTRLTVV.

This chain connects TRBV6-2 or TRBV6-3 to TRBJ2-3, with 7 bases aligning to TRBD2. The CDR3 has 15 residues. V lost 5 bases to trimming and J lost 0 bases; unmatched junction nucleotides: 5. CDR1 is MNHEY, CDR2 SVGEGT, per germline. CDR3 protein: CASSKAGRSTDTQYF. CDR3 DNA: TGTGCCAGCAGTAAAGCGGGGCGTAGCACAGATACGCAGTATTTT.

The chain is built from TRBV3-1 (or the pseudogene TRBV3-2) and TRBJ2-1; D may be TRBD2 (5 bases). V lost 1 base and J lost 2, with 6 bases in between. This CDR3 has 14 amino acids. Germline CDR1 is LGHDT and CDR2 is YNNKEL (reference sequence). The CDR3 DNA is TGTGCCAGCAGCCAAGGGACTCCCTACAATGAGCAGTTCTTC. It yields the protein CASSQGTPYNEQFF.

The J gene is TRBJ2-3, the V gene TRBV3-1 (or the pseudogene TRBV3-2); no clear D gene. CDR3 length equals 14 residues. Deletions cut 0 bases from V and 4 bases from J, with 8 bases between. CDR1 and CDR2 (germline): LGHDT, YNNKEL (reference sequence). In DNA, the CDR3 is TGTGCCAGCAGCCAAGATAGAGGAGCAGATACGCAGTATTTT. This codes for CASSQDRGADTQYF.

The rearrangement links TRBV6-5 to TRBJ2-3, with a weak D call TRBD2 (5 bases). Trimming shortened V by 0 bases and J by 2 bases, and 9 bases separated the two germline ends. This CDR3 contains 15 residues. CDR1 and CDR2 (germline): MNHEY, SVGAGI. The CDR3 is CASSYSYGVTDTQYF. The CDR3 region has the DNA TGTGCCAGCAGTTACTCTTACGGGGTCACAGATACGCAGTATTTT.

The V gene is TRBV5-1, the J gene TRBJ2-3, with D perhaps matching TRBD2 (5 bases). Germline CDR1 SGHRS, CDR2 YFSETQ. The V end was cut by 3 bases, the J end by 2 bases, with 16 bases between. The CDR3 totals 16 residues. In nucleotides, the CDR3 is TGCGCCAGCAGCTACTCTGGACTGGATGTCACAGATACGCAGTATTTT. This encodes CASSYSGLDVTDTQYF.

The table lists this clone with a count of one. The chain is built from TRBV28 and TRBJ2-7; 7 bases agree with TRBD1. J lost 0 bases, V lost 6 bases, and 8 bases had no gene match. Germline assignment: CDR1 MDHEN and CDR2 SYDVKM. CDR3 length equals 15 residues. The CDR3 bases are TGTGCCAGCAGCTGGGACAGCCGCTTCTCCTACGAGCAGTACTTC. Its translation: CASSWDSRFSYEQYF.

This chain joins TRBV5-1 and TRBJ2-5; 8 positions agree with TRBD1. CDR3 length equals 15 residues. The germline V gene encodes CDR1 SGHRS and CDR2 YFSETQ. J lost 6 bases, V lost 0 bases, and 7 bases had no gene match. The CDR3 region has the DNA TGCGCCAGCAGCTTGGATGGGACAGGCTGGAAGACCCAGTACTTC. Translation gives CASSLDGTGWKTQYF.

The rearrangement links TRBV3-1 (or the pseudogene TRBV3-2) to TRBJ1-2; possibly TRBD1 for D (6 bases). Germline loops: CDR1 LGHDT, CDR2 YNNKEL (reference sequence). This CDR3 contains 17 residues. V lost 4 bases to trimming and J lost 3 bases, with 21 bases between them. This chain's CDR3 is CASSPWGGDNGDYGYTF. The DNA of the CDR3 is TGTGCCAGCAGCCCCTGGGGGGGGGACAACGGCGACTATGGCTACACCTTC.

This clone was detected once. The genes are TRBV2 and TRBJ2-7; 7 nucleotides match TRBD2. After removal of 0 bases from V and 3 bases from J, the junction contained 8 bases not matched to a gene. CDR3 length: 16 residues. Germline assignment: CDR1 SNHLY and CDR2 FYNNEI. The CDR3 loop is CASSEASSGVNYEQYV. The CDR3 coding sequence is TGTGCCAGCAGTGAAGCGTCGAGCGGGGTCAACTACGAGCAGTACGTC.

This clone occurred once. The chain joins TRBV3-1 (or the pseudogene TRBV3-2) to TRBJ1-1; 10 nucleotides line up with TRBD1. CDR3 length: 16 residues. Per germline, CDR1 LGHDT and CDR2 YNNKEL (reference sequence). The V and J ends lost 4 bases and 1 base, in that order; junction bases with no gene match: 6. In DNA form, the CDR3 reads TGTGCCAGCAGCCCCTGGGACAGGGGTAGGAACACTGAAGCTTTCTTT. Its protein is CASSPWDRGRNTEAFF.

V gene TRBV6-2 or TRBV6-3 combines with J gene TRBJ2-2, with a tentative D call TRBD1 (7 bases). The length of the CDR3 is 15 residues. Germline V gene data show CDR1 as MNHEY and CDR2 as SVGEGT. Trimming left V 4 bases short and J 6 bases short, with 15 bases between. The CDR3 DNA reads as TGTGCCAGCAGTTTTACAGGGGAGGTCGCCGGGGAGCTGTTTTTT. This sequence encodes CASSFTGEVAGELFF.

The chain joins TRBV19 to TRBJ1-5, with D perhaps matching TRBD1 (5 bases). CDR1 LNHDA and CDR2 SQIVND come from the germline V gene (reference sequence). The CDR3 has 14 residues. The V end was cut by 3 bases, the J end by 5 bases, with 11 bases between. CDR3 sequence (DNA): TGTGCCAGTAGTATCCAGGGAGGGGATCAGCCCCAGCATTTT. As protein: CASSIQGGDQPQHF.

The J gene is TRBJ1-4, the V gene TRBV18; tentative D call: TRBD1 (6 bases). There are 14 residues in the CDR3. V was shortened by 3 bases and J by 4 bases, with 9 bases between the two germline ends. From germline, CDR1 is KGHSH and CDR2 LQKENI. CDR3 sequence: CASSPDSNNEKLFF. DNA for the CDR3: TGTGCCAGCTCACCGGACAGCAATAATGAAAAACTGTTTTTT.

This clone was counted only a few times. The J gene is TRBJ2-7, the V gene TRBV3-1 (or the pseudogene TRBV3-2); 7 bases map to TRBD2. The CDR3 has 15 residues. V was pared by 4 bases and J by 3 bases, with 9 bases of the junction left unmatched. In germline, CDR1 is LGHDT, CDR2 YNNKEL (reference sequence). The CDR3 DNA reads as TGTGCCAGCAGCCTCACACTAGCGCCTTACTACGAGCAGTACTTC. Its translation: CASSLTLAPYYEQYF.

The V gene is TRBV29-1, the J gene TRBJ1-3, with D hard to call. Germline CDR1 and CDR2: SQVTM and ANQGSEA. Trimming removed 7 bases from V and 0 bases from J, with 10 bases in between. The CDR3 is 13 residues long. In nucleotides, the CDR3 is TGCAGCGCCGTCGAGGACTCTGGAAACACCATATATTTT. Residues: CSAVEDSGNTIYF.

J is TRBJ2-2 and V is TRBV5-5; possibly TRBD1 for D (6 bases). This CDR3 has 16 residues. From germline, CDR1 is SGHKS and CDR2 YYEKEE (reference sequence). V gave up 4 bases and J gave up 2 bases, with 15 bases separating them. The CDR3 region is CASSEDRRKNTGELFF. The CDR3, as DNA: TGTGCCAGCAGCGAGGACAGACGCAAAAACACCGGGGAGCTGTTTTTT. The full variable domain, in which reference TRBV5-5 and TRBJ2-2 provide the parts outside the CDR3, is DAGVTQSPTHLIKTRGQQVTLRCSPISGHKSVSWYQQVLGQGPQFIFQYYEKEERGRGNFPDRFSARQFPNYSSELNVNALLLGDSALYLCASSEDRRKNTGELFFGEGSRLTVL.

In this sample, this clone turned up once. The rearrangement uses TRBV10-1 and TRBJ2-3; 7 bases are shared with TRBD2. This CDR3 has 16 residues. V shed 7 bases, J shed 1 base, and the junction held 11 bases outside the gene matches. The germline CDR1 and CDR2 sequences are WNHNN and SYGVQD (reference sequence). In nucleotides, the CDR3 is TGCGCCAGCACCCGGGATGCGGGAGCGGGCACAGATACGCAGTATTTT. Its protein is CASTRDAGAGTDTQYF.